The sequence of this T cell receptor beta chain was determined in a study of T cells in women clearing cervical HPV infection. About the study: Controls were women whose single incident HPV16 infection cleared within 12 months without precancer or cancer.

Assay: immunoSEQ multiplex PCR; the TCRdb copy retains only in-frame clones and omits some. This sample lists tens of thousands of clones; its ten largest clones have under 7.5%. Comments on this clone: Read coverage stops 3 residues before the CDR3 terminus; the germline J gene supplies the remainder.

All donors had a single incident cervical HPV16 infection, not prevalent. CDR3 length: 12 amino acids. Germline V lookup: CDR1 DFQATT, CDR2 SNEGSKA (reference sequence). V was clipped by 5 bases and J by 9 bases, with 14 bases between them. The chain has TRBV20-1 and TRBJ1-5; D unclear. The source of this sequence is a woman aged 18 to 75 with a cervical HPV16 infection that either progressed to CIN3+ or cleared (not recorded which). Material for sequencing was blood buffy coat. The sequenced part of the CDR3 DNA is TGCAGTGCTCATTTCTCGGCGGGGCCC. It codes for CSAHFSAGP. Given in full, the CDR3 is CSAHFSAGPQHF.